Shown below are 25 T cell receptor beta chains from a single sample sequenced in a study of T cells in Graves' hyperthyroidism and ophthalmopathy. The source material, RNA transcripts, was used to amplify TCR beta CDR3 regions. TCR CDR3 underwent first-round RT-PCR with the HTBI primer set. TCRdb used MiXCR to reprocess the multiplex PCR reads, holding one entry per CDR3 protein. The sample has hundreds of thousands of distinct CDR3 sequences, roughly 15% seen once. Sequenced material: blood. The receptors derive from a woman aged 18-35 years with Graves' hyperthyroidism.

The chain couples TRBV6-1 to TRBJ2-1; D is ambiguous. V lost 0 bases and J 4 bases, leaving 7 bases between the germline ends. This CDR3 has 14 residues. CDR1 and CDR2 from the germline V gene are MNHNS and SASEGT. The DNA for the CDR3 is TGTGCCAGCAGTGAAGCCTACCGGTACAATGAGCAGTTCTTC. The encoded protein is CASSEAYRYNEQFF.

There are many counts of this clonotype. The rearrangement joins TRBV10-3 to TRBJ1-5; D may be TRBD1 (6 bases). Per germline, CDR1 ENHRY and CDR2 SYGVKD. Trimming took 6 bases from V and 4 from J, leaving 10 bases between them. This CDR3 is 13 amino acids long. The CDR3 DNA reads TGTGCCATCAGCGAAGGACAGAATCAGCCCCAGCATTTT. Amino acids: CAISEGQNQPQHF.

This clonotype was observed many times. This sequence joins TRBV18 and TRBJ2-7; unclear D gene. Germline lookup yields CDR1 KGHSH and CDR2 LQKENI. Trimming left V 0 bases short and J 2 bases short, with 8 bases between. The CDR3 runs to 14 residues. The CDR3 spells CASSPPGPTYEQYF. As DNA, the CDR3 is TGTGCCAGCTCACCACCCGGACCAACCTACGAGCAGTACTTC.

This clonotype was found a few times. The genes are TRBV24-1 and TRBJ2-1; 11 positions match TRBD2. Trimming at V came to 4 bases and at J to 3 bases, leaving 7 bases not matched to a gene. Per the germline V gene, CDR1 is KGHDR and CDR2 is SFDVKD. The CDR3 runs 17 residues. The CDR3 sequence: CATSDTWTSGLYNEQFF. The DNA for the CDR3 is TGTGCCACCAGTGACACTTGGACTAGCGGGCTCTACAATGAGCAGTTCTTC.

This chain connects TRBV6-1 to TRBJ2-1; 8 bases fit TRBD2. Per the germline V gene, CDR1 is MNHNS and CDR2 is SASEGT. Trimming removed 7 bases from V and 9 bases from J; junction bases left unmatched: 8. The CDR3 extends over 13 amino acids. The CDR3 DNA follows: TGTGCCAGCAAGAGCGGGAGTCCGGGTGAGCAGTTCTTC. The encoded protein is CASKSGSPGEQFF.

In this sample, this clonotype turned up many times. The chain links TRBV12-3 or TRBV12-4 to TRBJ1-4; 8 bases line up with TRBD1. V lost 6 bases, J lost 8 bases, and 11 bases stayed unmatched. CDR3 size: 15 residues. In DNA, the CDR3 is TGTGCCAGCAGCCTGTCCCAGGGGGCGAACGAAAAACTGTTTTTT. This gives the protein CASSLSQGANEKLFF.

The rearrangement uses TRBV7-3 and TRBJ2-1, with 7 bases lining up with TRBD2. In germline, CDR1 is SGHTA, CDR2 FQGTGA. The CDR3 consists of 17 residues. J was trimmed by 1 base and V by 0 bases; bases with no gene match: 6. The CDR3: CASSLTQTSVSYNEQFF. The CDR3 DNA is TGTGCCAGCAGCTTAACCCAAACTAGCGTTTCCTACAATGAGCAGTTCTTC.

The V gene is TRBV7-2, the J gene TRBJ2-1; 10 positions match TRBD2. The CDR3 covers 16 residues. The ends lost 4 bases at V and 5 bases at J; junction bases unmatched: 8. Germline-derived CDR1 and CDR2 are SGHTA and FQGNSA. CDR3 DNA: TGTGCCAGCAGCTCCCAAACACTAGCGGGGAACAATGAGCAGTTCTTC. This codes for CASSSQTLAGNNEQFF.

This clonotype came up many times. V usage is TRBV7-9 and J usage is TRBJ2-3; TRBD1 matches at 7 bases. Germline assignment: CDR1 SEHNR and CDR2 FQNEAQ (reference sequence). This CDR3 region has 15 residues. The V gene end was trimmed by 5 bases and the J gene end by 2 bases; junction bases not matched to a gene: 7. In nucleotides, the CDR3 is TGTGCCAGCAGCACCTGGGACAGAGACACAGATACGCAGTATTTT. This encodes CASSTWDRDTDTQYF.

J is TRBJ2-1 and V is TRBV4-3, with 16 bases matching TRBD2. Germline assignment: CDR1 LGHNA and CDR2 YSLEER. J lost 1 base, V lost 3 bases, and 3 bases had no gene match. The CDR3 consists of 18 residues. The CDR3 DNA is TGCGCCAGCAGCCACCAGGGACTAGCGGGAGGGTCCTACAATGAGCAGTTCTTC. Amino acids: CASSHQGLAGGSYNEQFF.

The genes are TRBV19 and TRBJ1-2, with TRBD1 as a possible D gene (6 bases). The CDR3 length is 15 residues. Looked up from germline, CDR1 is LNHDA and CDR2 is SQIVND (reference sequence). Trimming stripped 3 bases from V and 2 bases from J, with 13 bases between. CDR3 sequence (DNA): TGTGCCAGTAGTATCCAACAGGGTGCGAACTATGGCTACACCTTC. Its translation is CASSIQQGANYGYTF.

This clonotype showed up many times. The chain combines TRBV2 with TRBJ2-1, with 8 positions matching TRBD2. After removal of 8 bases from V and 2 bases from J, the junction contained 14 bases not matched to a gene. The CDR3 is made up of 17 amino acids. Per the germline V gene, CDR1 is SNHLY and CDR2 is FYNNEI. The CDR3 nucleotides are TGTGCCAGCCTAAAAGGGAGCGGGAGTTCAACCTACAATGAGCAGTTCTTC. It specifies CASLKGSGSSTYNEQFF.

This clonotype showed up many times. The V gene is TRBV7-9, the J gene TRBJ1-5; 7 positions match TRBD1. Per the germline V gene, CDR1 is SEHNR and CDR2 is FQNEAQ (reference sequence). Trimming took 3 bases from V and 5 from J; bases not matched to a gene: 4. CDR3 length: 14 residues. The CDR3 reads CASSFQGGDQPQHF. CDR3 sequence (DNA): TGTGCCAGCAGCTTCCAGGGGGGAGATCAGCCCCAGCATTTT.

A few counts support this clonotype. This chain connects TRBV29-1 to TRBJ2-5; D unresolved. The germline gives CDR1 SQVTM, CDR2 ANQGSEA. The V end was cut by 4 bases, the J end by 5 bases, with 14 bases between. The CDR3 is made up of 13 amino acids. CDR3 loop: CSVVGLGRETQYF. The DNA for the CDR3 is TGCAGCGTTGTAGGCCTGGGAAGGGAGACCCAGTACTTC. The variable domain in full, with the rest retrieved from reference TRBV29-1 and TRBJ2-5, is SAVISQKPSRDICQRGTSLTIQCQVDSQVTMMFWYRQQPGQSLTLIATANQGSEATYESGFVIDKFPISRPNLTFSTLTVSNMSPEDSSIYLCSVVGLGRETQYFGPGTRLLVL.

There are a few counts of this clonotype. A single base separates this from a much larger clone, so it may be a read error. The rearrangement joins TRBV5-1 to TRBJ2-1; D not certain. The CDR3 loop spans 13 amino acids. Trimming took off 0 bases at V and 12 bases at J, with 13 bases between the two ends. Germline V gives CDR1 SGHRS, CDR2 YFSETQ. CDR3 in DNA: TGCGCCAGCAGCTTGGTTGTATTCGGTGGGCAGTTCTTC. Its translation is CASSLVVFGGQFF.

This clonotype was seen a few times. The chain links TRBV18 to TRBJ1-2, with D unclear. Germline V CDR1 and CDR2: KGHSH, LQKENI. The V gene lost 3 bases and the J gene lost 2 bases, with 10 bases spanning the gap. The CDR3 is 14 amino acids. CDR3 coding DNA: TGTGCCAGCTCACCCCAGGAGATGAACTATGGCTACACCTTC. This translates into CASSPQEMNYGYTF.

This clonotype was counted between two and nine times. The DNA of the CDR3 is TGTGCCACCAGTGACGGGGGGCGCGGCAATCAGCCCCAGCATTTT. This sequence encodes CATSDGGRGNQPQHF. The gene calls are TRBV24-1 and TRBJ1-5, with a tentative D call TRBD1 (6 bases). Germline V gives CDR1 KGHDR, CDR2 SFDVKD. V dropped 4 bases and J dropped 2 bases, with 11 bases sitting between them. CDR3 length: 15 residues.

This clonotype was seen a handful of times. The V and J genes are TRBV27 and TRBJ2-5; tentative D call: TRBD2 (5 bases). Trimming removed 4 bases from V and 5 bases from J, with 11 bases in between. Germline CDR1 reads MNHEY; CDR2 reads SMNVEV (reference sequence). The CDR3 length is 13 residues. CDR3 in DNA: TGTGCCAGCAGTTCCCACCCGGGGGAGACCCAGTACTTC. Translated: CASSSHPGETQYF.

There are a few counts of this clonotype. The chain links TRBV19 to TRBJ2-7; 8 bases match TRBD2. The V gene's germline CDR1 is LNHDA and CDR2 SQIVND (reference sequence). The CDR3 has 16 amino acids. Unmatched junction bases numbered 11, after V lost 1 base and J lost 6 bases. CDR3 region: CASSIGSGTLFGEQYF. The CDR3 DNA reads as TGTGCCAGTAGTATAGGTAGCGGGACGCTTTTTGGCGAGCAGTACTTC.

V usage is TRBV7-2 and J usage is TRBJ2-2, with D uncertain. Deletions cut 8 bases from V and 1 base from J, with 5 bases between. This CDR3 has 12 residues. Germline V gene sequence: CDR1 SGHTA, CDR2 FQGNSA. CDR3 sequence (DNA): TGTGCCAGCCCCGGGAACACCGGGGAGCTGTTTTTT. This encodes CASPGNTGELFF. Full variable domain (rest looked up from reference TRBV7-2 and TRBJ2-2): GAGVSQSPSNKVTEKGKDVELRCDPISGHTALYWYRQSLGQGLEFLIYFQGNSAPDKSGLPSDRFSAERTGGSVSTLTIQRTQQEDSAVYLCASPGNTGELFFGEGSRLTVL.

Ten or more counts support this clonotype. This sequence joins TRBV18 and TRBJ2-1; TRBD2 aligns across 10 bases. The germline CDR1 and CDR2 sequences are KGHSH and LQKENI. The V gene end was trimmed by 6 bases and the J gene end by 10 bases; junction bases not matched to a gene: 6. The CDR3 runs 13 residues. CDR3 coding DNA: TGTGCCAGCTCCCGGGAACTAGCGGGGGAGCAGTTCTTC. It is translated as CASSRELAGEQFF. Variable domain in full (rest from reference TRBV18 and TRBJ2-1): NAGVMQNPRHLVRRRGQEARLRCSPMKGHSHVYWYRQLPEEGLKFMVYLQKENIIDESGMPKERFSAEFPKEGPSILRIQQVVRGDSAAYFCASSRELAGEQFFGPGTRLTVL.

The V call is TRBV11-3, the J call TRBJ2-1, with D perhaps given as TRBD1 or TRBD2 (5 bases each). The germline V and J ends were trimmed by 1 base and 4 bases, with 17 bases remaining between them. Germline V CDR1 and CDR2: SGHNT, YENEEA. The CDR3 is made up of 17 amino acids. CDR3 coding DNA: TGTGCCAGCAGCTTAGGGGACGGGGCCCTCGGTTACAATGAGCAGTTCTTC. It is translated as CASSLGDGALGYNEQFF.

The chain joins TRBV6-6 to TRBJ2-3; D is unresolved. Trimming stripped 0 bases from V and 0 bases from J, with 7 bases between. Looked up from germline, CDR1 is MNHNY and CDR2 is SVGAGI (reference sequence). This CDR3 spans 15 amino acids. As DNA, the CDR3 is TGTGCCAGCAGTTACTCGGCGGCAAGCACAGATACGCAGTATTTT. It codes for CASSYSAASTDTQYF.

This clonotype was seen ten or more times. The gene calls are TRBV7-9 and TRBJ2-1; 8 bases align to TRBD2. The CDR3 length is 15 residues. Looked up from germline, CDR1 is SEHNR and CDR2 is FQNEAQ (reference sequence). V lost 1 base to trimming and J lost 4 bases; unmatched junction nucleotides: 3. CDR3 residues: CASSLVAGYYNEQFF. The CDR3 DNA follows: TGTGCCAGCAGCTTAGTAGCGGGGTATTACAATGAGCAGTTCTTC.

J is TRBJ1-4 and V is TRBV27; 9 bases align to TRBD1. The CDR3 is made up of 15 amino acids. V lost 6 bases to trimming and J lost 8 bases; unmatched junction nucleotides: 10. From germline, CDR1 is MNHEY and CDR2 SMNVEV (reference sequence). The DNA for the CDR3 is TGTGCCAGCAGATCCAACAGGGGGCGTAGGGAAAAACTGTTTTTT. As protein: CASRSNRGRREKLFF.